This T cell receptor (beta chain) was sequenced in a study of CD8 T cells in Susac syndrome. Study background: Patients with Susac syndrome had blood drawn and were at that point therapy-naive, on corticosteroids, or on intravenous immunoglobulin alone. Study-level results: Susac-specific public clones were found in both the total CD8+ and the CD8+ TEMRA repertoires, with sixteen in the former and 5 or 6 in the latter.

RNA, at about 0.45 to 1 ug, was reverse transcribed with random hexamers. Coverage of TCR beta CDR3 amplification by immunoSEQ multiplex PCR extended to 54 Vbeta and 13 Jbeta. MiXCR, applied by TCRdb to the immunoSEQ multiplex PCR reads, yields one record per CDR3 protein. The sample carries 75,000 to 95,000 distinct CDR3 sequences, 85% to 95% recorded once. This clonotype has a single count. Antigen unknown. This CDR3 is 16 amino acids long. The ends were cut back, 0 bases at V and 3 bases at J, with 12 bases in the middle. FACS enriched CD8+ TEMRA cells, while bulk CD8+ and CD4+ were negatively isolated.

The chain carries TRBV23-1 and TRBJ2-1; D remains unclear. TRBV23-1 is given ORF status, its function remaining uncertain. The sequence was collected from a human donor with Susac syndrome. Specimen: CD8+ T cells from PBMCs. CDR3 residues: CASSQSADLNYNEQFF. For the CDR3, the DNA is TGCGCCAGCAGTCAATCGGCGGATCTCAACTACAATGAGCAGTTCTTC.